These 30 T cell receptor beta chains were sequenced from one sample in a study of beta chain features in type 1 diabetes. Every isolated RNA sample was fully reverse transcribed, so sequencing captured expressed TCRB transcripts. Libraries were prepared by immunoSEQ multiplex PCR; TCRdb keeps only in-frame clonotypes and omits some of them. The sample contains about 900,000 clones, about a sixth of which appear only once. The sequenced sample consisted of naive CD4+ T cells from blood. The receptors originated from a woman aged 18-29 years in good health.

This clone was seen only a few times. V and J are TRBV7-2 and TRBJ2-1; D may be TRBD1 (5 bases). Germline V gene data show CDR1 as SGHTA and CDR2 as FQGNSA. This CDR3 spans 16 amino acids. The V and J ends lost 5 bases and 4 bases respectively, with 18 bases between them. The CDR3 bases are TGTGCCAGCAGCCAAAGTAAGATGGGGCAGTACAATGAGCAGTTCTTC. Its translation is CASSQSKMGQYNEQFF.

In its sample, this clone was seen many times. J is TRBJ2-1 and V is TRBV19; 8 nucleotides match TRBD2. The CDR3 consists of 17 residues. The J segment lost 6 bases and the V segment lost 3 bases, leaving 13 bases of the junction unmatched. The germline V gene encodes CDR1 LNHDA and CDR2 SQIVND (reference sequence). The CDR3 sequence: CASSIPLERERGNEQFF. In DNA form, the CDR3 reads TGTGCCAGTAGTATCCCTCTTGAGCGGGAGCGGGGCAATGAGCAGTTCTTC.

This clone was detected only a few times. V gene TRBV6-5 combines with J gene TRBJ2-1; 10 bases are shared with TRBD2. This CDR3 has 15 amino acids. V dropped 5 bases and J dropped 5; count of bases not matched to a gene: 6. The V gene's germline CDR1 is MNHEY and CDR2 SVGAGI. The CDR3, as DNA: TGTGCCAGCAGTCTATTCGGGACTAGCGACAATGAGCAGTTCTTC. It is translated as CASSLFGTSDNEQFF.

This clone has only a few counts. The V and J genes are TRBV5-4 and TRBJ2-2, with TRBD1 matching over 7 bases. The CDR3 is made up of 16 amino acids. CDR1 SGHNT and CDR2 YYREEE come from the germline V gene (reference sequence). The V gene end was trimmed by 4 bases and the J gene end by 0 bases; junction bases not matched to a gene: 6. In DNA, the CDR3 is TGTGCCAGCAGCCCCCCCGGGACAGCGAACACCGGGGAGCTGTTTTTT. Translation gives CASSPPGTANTGELFF. The full variable domain, rest sourced from reference TRBV5-4 and TRBJ2-2, is ETGVTQSPTHLIKTRGQQVTLRCSSQSGHNTVSWYQQALGQGPQFIFQYYREEENGRGNFPPRFSGLQFPNYSSELNVNALELDDSALYLCASSPPGTANTGELFFGEGSRLTVL.

The genes are TRBV7-9 and TRBJ2-1; 10 bases fit TRBD1. Trimming cost V 4 bases and J 2 bases; bases outside gene matches: 14. The CDR3 is made up of 19 amino acids. Germline-derived CDR1 and CDR2 are SEHNR and FQNEAQ (reference sequence). The CDR3 loop is CASSSSGTGAPRTYNEQFF. The CDR3 DNA reads TGTGCCAGCAGCTCTTCCGGGACAGGGGCACCCAGGACCTACAATGAGCAGTTCTTC.

In its sample, this clone was seen once. This chain uses TRBV28 with TRBJ1-5; 9 bases line up with TRBD1. V was clipped by 6 bases and J by 7 bases; unmatched bases: 10. This CDR3 contains 15 residues. CDR1 and CDR2 from the germline V gene are MDHEN and SYDVKM. CDR3 sequence reads: CASSRHGTGKQPQHF. The CDR3 bases are TGTGCCAGCAGCAGACACGGGACAGGGAAACAGCCCCAGCATTTT.

The rearrangement joins TRBV15 to TRBJ2-3; 10 positions match TRBD2. This CDR3 is built from 15 residues. Trimming at V came to 1 base and at J to 5 bases, leaving 3 bases not matched to a gene. Germline V CDR1 and CDR2: LNHNV, YYDKDF (reference sequence). CDR3 loop: CATSRALAGVDTQYF. The CDR3 DNA sequence: TGTGCCACCAGCAGAGCTCTAGCGGGAGTAGATACGCAGTATTTT. Full variable domain (rest looked up from reference TRBV15 and TRBJ2-3): DAMVIQNPRYQVTQFGKPVTLSCSQTLNHNVMYWYQQKSSQAPKLLFHYYDKDFNNEADTPDNFQSRRPNTSFCFLDIRSPGLGDTAMYLCATSRALAGVDTQYFGPGTRLTVL.

This sequence joins TRBV20-1 and TRBJ2-5, with TRBD2 as a possible D gene (5 bases). V dropped 7 bases and J dropped 3 bases, with 9 bases sitting between them. The CDR3 is 11 residues long. CDR1 is DFQATT, CDR2 SNEGSKA, per germline (reference sequence). The CDR3 spells CSVYGKETQYF. CDR3 bases: TGCAGTGTTTACGGGAAAGAGACCCAGTACTTC.

The chain uses TRBV7-2 and TRBJ1-2; D may be TRBD1 (5 bases). The CDR3 totals 15 residues. Per germline, CDR1 SGHTA and CDR2 FQGNSA. Deletions cut 5 bases from V and 2 bases from J, with 15 bases between. The CDR3 DNA reads as TGTGCCAGCAGCCCAGGGAGTACTCGCAACTATGGCTACACCTTC. This translates into CASSPGSTRNYGYTF.

The chain links TRBV7-2 to TRBJ2-7; D uncertain. This CDR3 spans 15 amino acids. V lost 5 bases, J lost 5 bases, and 19 bases lay in between. Germline assignment: CDR1 SGHTA and CDR2 FQGNSA. The CDR3 bases are TGTGCCAGCAGCCCGAGGCTGACGGGTTGGAACGAGCAGTACTTC. Encoded protein: CASSPRLTGWNEQYF.

This clone has only a few counts. Written as DNA, the CDR3 is TGTGCCAGCAGCTATCATAATGAGCAGTTCTTC. It specifies CASSYHNEQFF. V and J are TRBV2 and TRBJ2-1; D uncertain. The CDR3 spans 11 residues. Germline-derived CDR1 and CDR2 are SNHLY and FYNNEI. V gave up 6 bases and J gave up 7 bases, with 7 bases separating them. Full variable domain (rest looked up from reference TRBV2 and TRBJ2-1): EPEVTQTPSHQVTQMGQEVILRCVPISNHLYFYWYRQILGQKVEFLVSFYNNEISEKSEIFDDQFSVERPDGSNFTLKIRSTKLEDSAMYFCASSYHNEQFFGPGTRLTVL.

This chain connects TRBV4-2 to TRBJ2-1; D could derive from TRBD1 or TRBD2 (5 bases each). Trimming removed 3 bases at V and 3 bases at J, with 6 bases between. The CDR3 is 13 residues long. Germline V gene data show CDR1 as LGHNA and CDR2 as YNFKEQ. The CDR3 DNA is TGTGCCAGCAGCCAGGGGGACTACAATGAGCAGTTCTTC. It codes for CASSQGDYNEQFF.

This clone was counted only a few times. The chain is built from TRBV7-3 and TRBJ2-7; TRBD2 might be the D (5 bases). Trimming took 3 bases from V and 7 from J, leaving 16 bases between them. Germline V gene data show CDR1 as SGHTA and CDR2 as FQGTGA. CDR3 length equals 14 residues. This CDR3 is CASSFWAGVREQYF. Here the CDR3 DNA reads TGTGCCAGCAGCTTTTGGGCCGGGGTACGGGAGCAGTACTTC.

This clone was found a few times. The rearrangement links TRBV28 to TRBJ1-2, with D tentatively TRBD1 (5 bases). V was pared by 7 bases and J by 7 bases, with 16 bases between. CDR1 and CDR2 from the germline V gene are MDHEN and SYDVKM. This CDR3 has 13 residues. The chain's CDR3 is CASMSKGRVGYTF. CDR3 DNA sequence: TGTGCCAGCATGAGCAAGGGGCGAGTTGGCTACACCTTC.

The chain recombines TRBV7-9 with TRBJ2-3; TRBD2 matches at 12 bases. Trimming removed 5 bases from V and 5 bases from J; junction bases left unmatched: 11. Looked up from germline, CDR1 is SEHNR and CDR2 is FQNEAQ (reference sequence). CDR3 length: 17 residues. The CDR3 spells CASSRYQTSGRGDTQYF. The CDR3 DNA sequence: TGTGCCAGCAGCCGGTACCAGACTAGCGGGAGAGGAGATACGCAGTATTTT.

This chain joins TRBV5-4 and TRBJ2-7; D uncertain. Germline assignment: CDR1 SGHNT and CDR2 YYREEE (reference sequence). The CDR3 consists of 13 residues. Trimming took 4 bases from V and 3 from J, leaving 11 bases between them. CDR3 amino acids: CASSTEPFYEQYF. CDR3 sequence (DNA): TGTGCCAGCAGCACGGAACCCTTCTACGAGCAGTACTTC.

This clone has just a few counts. The chain combines TRBV9 with TRBJ2-3; tentatively, D is TRBD1 (6 bases). Germline assignment: CDR1 SGDLS and CDR2 YYNGEE. The CDR3 contains 15 residues. V dropped 0 bases and J dropped 5 bases, with 13 bases sitting between them. CDR3: CASSVDRDMGDTQYF. CDR3 bases: TGTGCCAGCAGCGTAGACAGGGATATGGGAGATACGCAGTATTTT.

For this clone: One junction end disagrees with the germline gene, perhaps due to a read error. This specimen includes other DNA sequences encoding the same CDR3. J is TRBJ2-3 and V is TRBV5-6, with TRBD1 identical over 7 bases. CDR3 length: 14 residues. CDR1 and CDR2 from the germline V gene are SGHDT and YYEEEE. The CDR3 loop reads CASSLLFQGDTQYF. CDR3 nucleotide sequence: TGTGCCAGCAGCTTGCTATTTCAGGGGGATACGCAGTACTTT.

As for this clone: The same CDR3 arises from other DNA sequences in this sample as well. The chain is built from TRBV7-2 and TRBJ2-5, with 7 bases aligning to TRBD2. J gave up 2 bases and V 1 base, and 1 base lay outside the gene matches. Germline CDR1 and CDR2: SGHTA and FQGNSA. The CDR3 runs 14 residues. CDR3 sequence: CASSLGGGQETQYF. The CDR3 region has the DNA TGTGCCAGCAGCTTAGGGGGAGGGCAAGAGACCCAGTACTTC.

This clone was counted only a few times. The rearrangement joins TRBV7-8 to TRBJ2-1, with D possibly matching TRBD2 (6 bases). This CDR3 contains 18 residues. Trimming pared 3 bases from V and 0 bases from J, leaving 18 bases between. From germline, CDR1 is SGHVS and CDR2 FQNEAQ. CDR3 nucleotides: TGTGCCAGCAGCTTCACGGGGGTTCGGGGGAGCTCCTACAATGAGCAGTTCTTC. Its translation is CASSFTGVRGSSYNEQFF.

This clone was counted only a few times. The chain carries TRBV7-2 and TRBJ2-1; no firm D call. The CDR3 contains 14 residues. Germline-derived CDR1 and CDR2 are SGHTA and FQGNSA. Trimming cost V 4 bases and J 9 bases, with 16 bases left between them. CDR3 in amino acids: CASSSLHKRAEQFF. The CDR3 nucleotides are TGTGCCAGCAGCTCCCTTCATAAGCGCGCTGAGCAGTTCTTC.

This clone came up a few times. The J gene is TRBJ2-2, the V gene TRBV18, with D uncertain. Germline lookup yields CDR1 KGHSH and CDR2 LQKENI. Deletions cut 5 bases from V and 7 bases from J, with 5 bases between. This CDR3 contains 11 residues. The DNA for the CDR3 is TGTGCCAGCTCAGAGTTCGGGGAGCTGTTTTTT. This translates into CASSEFGELFF.

In its sample, this clone was seen a few times. This rearrangement joins TRBV6-6 to TRBJ1-3; D is unresolved. The length of the CDR3 is 13 residues. Trimming took 6 bases from V and 3 from J, leaving 9 bases between them. CDR1 is MNHNY, CDR2 SVGAGI, per germline (reference sequence). The CDR3 nucleotides are TGTGCCAGCAGAAACTACAATGGAAACACCATATATTTT. Encoded protein: CASRNYNGNTIYF.

This clone was detected only a few times. The gene calls are TRBV28 and TRBJ2-7; 7 nucleotides line up with TRBD1. This CDR3 has 17 amino acids. V was pared by 7 bases and J by 7 bases, with 22 bases of the junction left unmatched. Per germline, CDR1 MDHEN and CDR2 SYDVKM. As DNA, the CDR3 is TGTGCCAGCACTGGCCCCCCCCTGACAGGGATTGGGCCGGAGCAGTACTTC. It is translated as CASTGPPLTGIGPEQYF.

The chain uses TRBV5-4 and TRBJ2-5; the match to TRBD2 covers 13 bases. Germline V gene sequence: CDR1 SGHNT, CDR2 YYREEE (reference sequence). This CDR3 is 16 amino acids long. After removal of 5 bases from V and 5 bases from J, the junction contained 9 bases not matched to a gene. The CDR3 region is CASSPRTSGSVETQYF. CDR3 DNA sequence: TGTGCCAGCAGTCCACGGACTAGCGGGAGCGTGGAGACCCAGTACTTC.

The gene calls are TRBV10-3 and TRBJ2-3; 10 nucleotides agree with TRBD2. Germline CDR1 ENHRY, CDR2 SYGVKD. This CDR3 has 14 amino acids. V gave up 9 bases and J gave up 4 bases; unmatched junction bases: 7. CDR3 nucleotide sequence: TGTGCCATTGCCGCTAGCGGGAGTGCAGATACGCAGTATTTT. Translated, it gives CAIAASGSADTQYF.

The chain couples TRBV19 to TRBJ2-1; no firm D call. The CDR3 sequence is 12 residues long. V dropped 5 bases and J dropped 6 bases, with 8 bases sitting between them. CDR1 and CDR2 from the germline V gene are LNHDA and SQIVND (reference sequence). The CDR3: CASSSTGNEQFF. In nucleotides, the CDR3 is TGTGCCAGTAGTTCCACCGGCAATGAGCAGTTCTTC.

This clone turned up a few times. The rearrangement uses TRBV7-2 and TRBJ1-5; D unresolved. The CDR3 loop spans 12 amino acids. Trimming shortened V by 4 bases and J by 7 bases, and 8 bases separated the two germline ends. Germline-derived CDR1 and CDR2 are SGHTA and FQGNSA. CDR3 loop: CASSWPRQPQHF. For the CDR3, the DNA is TGTGCCAGCAGCTGGCCTCGCCAGCCCCAGCATTTT. Complete variable domain (other parts from reference TRBV7-2 and TRBJ1-5): GAGVSQSPSNKVTEKGKDVELRCDPISGHTALYWYRQSLGQGLEFLIYFQGNSAPDKSGLPSDRFSAERTGGSVSTLTIQRTQQEDSAVYLCASSWPRQPQHFGDGTRLSIL.

The chain recombines TRBV10-3 with TRBJ2-7, with TRBD1 as a possible D gene (5 bases). Between the trimmed V and J ends, which lost 6 bases and 4 bases, there was a span of 16 bases. This CDR3 region has 14 residues. In germline, CDR1 is ENHRY, CDR2 SYGVKD. In nucleotides, the CDR3 is TGTGCCATCAGGACCTCAACAGGATCTTACGAGCAGTACTTC. Protein sequence: CAIRTSTGSYEQYF.

There are a few counts of this clone. The chain uses TRBV7-9 and TRBJ1-5; no clear D. Germline CDR1 reads SEHNR; CDR2 reads FQNEAQ (reference sequence). CDR3 length: 17 residues. V was shortened by 5 bases and J by 2 bases, with 19 bases between the two germline ends. Written as DNA, the CDR3 is TGTGCCAGCAGCGATTGCCCGTCAGTCCCTTGCAATCAGCCCCAGCATTTT. Translation gives CASSDCPSVPCNQPQHF.